This T cell receptor beta chain was profiled in a study of blood T cell repertoires in COVID-19. About the study: The samples span acute and convalescent COVID-19 from the United States, Italy and Spain. Sources were T cells, B-cell-depleted T cells, or PBMCs; the material itself was cDNA or gDNA.

This clone was observed once. Germline CDR1 is MNHEY and CDR2 is SMNVEV (reference sequence). The CDR3 covers 12 residues. The V and J ends lost 6 bases and 7 bases respectively, with 7 bases between them. Per the study methods: Scientists estimated how many nucleated cells there were by amplifying reference gene primers. The table came from immunoSEQ multiplex PCR; TCRdb's copy has only in-frame clones and leaves some out. V, J and clone size are taken as reported in that table, and D and trimming were inferred from the DNA itself. This repertoire shows around 97,000 clones, over 75% found once; its top ten account for 6.2%.

The sequenced sample was peripheral blood. The clonotype was recovered from a human donor in a cohort sampled during active COVID-19. J is TRBJ1-6 and V is TRBV27; a weak D match, TRBD1 (5 bases). The CDR3 protein is CASSGGNSPLHF. CDR3 nucleotide sequence: TGTGCCAGCAGCGGGGGGAATTCACCCCTCCACTTT.